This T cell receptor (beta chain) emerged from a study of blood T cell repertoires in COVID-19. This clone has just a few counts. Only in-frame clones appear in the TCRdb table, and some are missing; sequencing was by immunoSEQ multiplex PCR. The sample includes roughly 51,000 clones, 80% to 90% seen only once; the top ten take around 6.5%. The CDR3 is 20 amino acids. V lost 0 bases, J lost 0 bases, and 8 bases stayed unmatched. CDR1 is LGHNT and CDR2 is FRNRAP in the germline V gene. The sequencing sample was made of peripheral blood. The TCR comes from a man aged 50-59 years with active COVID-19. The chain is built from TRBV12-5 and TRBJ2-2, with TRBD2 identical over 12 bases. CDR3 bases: TGTGCTAGTGGTTTGGTACGTGGACTAGCGGGACTAGCGAACACCGGGGAGCTGTTTTTT. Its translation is CASGLVRGLAGLANTGELFF.